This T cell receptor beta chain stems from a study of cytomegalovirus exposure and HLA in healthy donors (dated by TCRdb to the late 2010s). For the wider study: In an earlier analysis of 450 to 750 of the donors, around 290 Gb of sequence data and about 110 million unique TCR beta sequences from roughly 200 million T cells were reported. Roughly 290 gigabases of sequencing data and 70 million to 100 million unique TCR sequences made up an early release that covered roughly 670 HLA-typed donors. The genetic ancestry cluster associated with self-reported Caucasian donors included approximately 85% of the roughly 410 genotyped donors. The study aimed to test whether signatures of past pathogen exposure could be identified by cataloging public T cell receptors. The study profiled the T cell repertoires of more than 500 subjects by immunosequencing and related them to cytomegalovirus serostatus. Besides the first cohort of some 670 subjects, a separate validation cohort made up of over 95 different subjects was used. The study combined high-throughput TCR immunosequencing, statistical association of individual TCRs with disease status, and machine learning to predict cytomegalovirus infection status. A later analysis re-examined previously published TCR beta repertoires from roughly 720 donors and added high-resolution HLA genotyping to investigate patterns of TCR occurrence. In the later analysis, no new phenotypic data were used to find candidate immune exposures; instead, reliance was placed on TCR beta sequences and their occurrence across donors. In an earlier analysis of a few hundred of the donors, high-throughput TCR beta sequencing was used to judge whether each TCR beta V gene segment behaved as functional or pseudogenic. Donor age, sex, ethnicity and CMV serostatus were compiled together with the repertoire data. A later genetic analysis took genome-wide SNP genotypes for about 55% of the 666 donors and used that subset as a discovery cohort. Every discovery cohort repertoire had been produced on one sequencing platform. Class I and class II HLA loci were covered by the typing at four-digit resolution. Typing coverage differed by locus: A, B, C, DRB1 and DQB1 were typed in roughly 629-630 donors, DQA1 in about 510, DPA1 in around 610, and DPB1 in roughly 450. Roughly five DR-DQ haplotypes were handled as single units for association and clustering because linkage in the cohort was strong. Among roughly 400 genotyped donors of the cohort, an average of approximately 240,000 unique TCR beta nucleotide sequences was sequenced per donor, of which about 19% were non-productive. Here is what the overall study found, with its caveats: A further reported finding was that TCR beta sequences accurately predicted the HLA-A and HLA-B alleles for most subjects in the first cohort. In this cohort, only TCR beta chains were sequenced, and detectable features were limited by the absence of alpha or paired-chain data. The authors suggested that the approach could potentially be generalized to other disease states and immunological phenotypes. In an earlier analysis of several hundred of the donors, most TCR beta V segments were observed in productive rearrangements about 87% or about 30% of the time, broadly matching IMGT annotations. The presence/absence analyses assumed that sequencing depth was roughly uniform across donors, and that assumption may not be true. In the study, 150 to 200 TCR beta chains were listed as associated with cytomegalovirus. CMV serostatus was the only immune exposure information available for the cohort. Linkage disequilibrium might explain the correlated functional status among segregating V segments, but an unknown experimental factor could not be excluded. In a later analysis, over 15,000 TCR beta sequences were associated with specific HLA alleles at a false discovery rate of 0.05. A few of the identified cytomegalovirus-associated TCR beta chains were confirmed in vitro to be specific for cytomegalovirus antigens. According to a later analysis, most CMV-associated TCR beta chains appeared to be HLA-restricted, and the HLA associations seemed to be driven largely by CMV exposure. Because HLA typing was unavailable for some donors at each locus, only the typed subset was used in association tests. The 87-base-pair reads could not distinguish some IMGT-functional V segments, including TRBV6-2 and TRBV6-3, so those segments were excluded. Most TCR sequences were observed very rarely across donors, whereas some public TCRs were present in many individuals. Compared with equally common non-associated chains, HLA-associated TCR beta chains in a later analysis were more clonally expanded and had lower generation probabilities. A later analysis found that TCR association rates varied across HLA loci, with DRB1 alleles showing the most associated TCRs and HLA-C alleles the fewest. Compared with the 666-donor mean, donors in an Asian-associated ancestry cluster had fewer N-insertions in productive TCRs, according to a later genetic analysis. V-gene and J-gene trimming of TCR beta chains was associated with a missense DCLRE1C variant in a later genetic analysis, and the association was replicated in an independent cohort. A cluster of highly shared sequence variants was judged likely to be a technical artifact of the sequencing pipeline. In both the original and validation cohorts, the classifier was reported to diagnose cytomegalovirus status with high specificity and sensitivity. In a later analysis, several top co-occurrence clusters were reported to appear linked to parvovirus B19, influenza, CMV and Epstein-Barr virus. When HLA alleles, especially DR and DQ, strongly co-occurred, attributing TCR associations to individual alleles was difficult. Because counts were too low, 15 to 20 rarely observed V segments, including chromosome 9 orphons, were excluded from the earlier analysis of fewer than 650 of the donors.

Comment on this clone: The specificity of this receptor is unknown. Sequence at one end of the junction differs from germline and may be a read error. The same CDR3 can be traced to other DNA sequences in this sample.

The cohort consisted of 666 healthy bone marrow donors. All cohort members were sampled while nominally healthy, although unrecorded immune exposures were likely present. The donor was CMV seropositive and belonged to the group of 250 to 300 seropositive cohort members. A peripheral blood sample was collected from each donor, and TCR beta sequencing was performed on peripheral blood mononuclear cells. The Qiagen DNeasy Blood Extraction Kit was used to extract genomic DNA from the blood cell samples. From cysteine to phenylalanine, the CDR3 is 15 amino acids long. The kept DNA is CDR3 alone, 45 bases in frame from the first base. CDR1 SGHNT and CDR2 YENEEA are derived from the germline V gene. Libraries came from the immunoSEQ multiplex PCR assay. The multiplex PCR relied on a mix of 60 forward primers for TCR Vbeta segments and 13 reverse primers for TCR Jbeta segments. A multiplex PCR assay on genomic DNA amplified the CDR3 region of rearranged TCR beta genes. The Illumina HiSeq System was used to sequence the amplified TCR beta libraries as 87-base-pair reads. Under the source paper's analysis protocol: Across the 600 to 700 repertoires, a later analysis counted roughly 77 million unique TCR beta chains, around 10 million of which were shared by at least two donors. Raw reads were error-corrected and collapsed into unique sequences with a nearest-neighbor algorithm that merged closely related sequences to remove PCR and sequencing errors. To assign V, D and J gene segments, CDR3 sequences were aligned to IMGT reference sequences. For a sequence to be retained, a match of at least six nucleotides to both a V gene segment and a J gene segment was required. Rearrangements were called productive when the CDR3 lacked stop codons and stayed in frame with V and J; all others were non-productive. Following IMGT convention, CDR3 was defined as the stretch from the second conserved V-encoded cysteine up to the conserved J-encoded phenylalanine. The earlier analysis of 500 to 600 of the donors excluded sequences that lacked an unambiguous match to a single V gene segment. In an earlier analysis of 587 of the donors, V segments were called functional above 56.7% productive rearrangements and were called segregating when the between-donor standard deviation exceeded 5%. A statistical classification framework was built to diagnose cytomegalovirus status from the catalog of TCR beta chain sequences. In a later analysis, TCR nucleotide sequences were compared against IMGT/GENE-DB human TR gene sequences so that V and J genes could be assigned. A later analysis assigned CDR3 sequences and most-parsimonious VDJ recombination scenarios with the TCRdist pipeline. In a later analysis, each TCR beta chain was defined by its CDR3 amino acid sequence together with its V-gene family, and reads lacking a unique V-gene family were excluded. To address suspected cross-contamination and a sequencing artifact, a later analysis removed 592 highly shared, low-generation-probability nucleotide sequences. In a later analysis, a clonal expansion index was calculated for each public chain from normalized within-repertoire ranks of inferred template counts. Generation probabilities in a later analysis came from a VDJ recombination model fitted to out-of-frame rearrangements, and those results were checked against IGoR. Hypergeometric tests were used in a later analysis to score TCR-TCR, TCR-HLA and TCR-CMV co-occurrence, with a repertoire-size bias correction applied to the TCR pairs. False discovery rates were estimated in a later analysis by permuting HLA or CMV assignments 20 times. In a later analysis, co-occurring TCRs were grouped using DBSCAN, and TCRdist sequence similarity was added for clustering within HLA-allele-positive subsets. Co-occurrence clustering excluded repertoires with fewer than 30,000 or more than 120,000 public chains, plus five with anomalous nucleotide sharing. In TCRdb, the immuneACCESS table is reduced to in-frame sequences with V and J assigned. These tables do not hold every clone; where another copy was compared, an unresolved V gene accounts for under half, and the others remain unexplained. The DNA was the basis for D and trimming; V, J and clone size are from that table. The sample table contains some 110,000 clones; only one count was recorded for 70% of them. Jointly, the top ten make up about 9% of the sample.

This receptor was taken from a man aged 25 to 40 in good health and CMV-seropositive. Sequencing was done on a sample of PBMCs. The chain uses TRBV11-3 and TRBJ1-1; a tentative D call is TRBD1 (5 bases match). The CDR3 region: CASSLDRGPGTEAFF. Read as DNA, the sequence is TGCGCCAGCAGCTTAGATAGGGGTCCGGGCACTGAAGCTTTCTTT.